Below, 5 T cell receptor beta chains from the same sample are listed, as sequenced in a study of T cell responses to AZD1222 COVID-19 vaccine. The method was immunoSEQ multiplex PCR; TCRdb's version includes in-frame clones alone and lacks a portion of them. The sample consists of approximately 120,000 clones, roughly 82% of them appearing once. The source material was peripheral blood, sampled 28 days after the second AZD1222 dose. The receptors derive from an adult who received the AZD1222 COVID-19 vaccine.

The rearrangement uses TRBV28 and TRBJ1-2; possibly TRBD1 for D (5 bases). The CDR3 sequence is 14 residues long. V was cut by 10 bases and J by 4 bases, with 19 bases left in between. In germline, CDR1 is MDHEN, CDR2 SYDVKM. The CDR3 DNA follows: TGTGCCACCGTGGGGGAGAACGCAGGCTATGGCTACACCTTC. This gives the protein CATVGENAGYGYTF.

The chain employs TRBV5-6 and TRBJ1-6; D is ambiguous. This CDR3 spans 16 amino acids. V was trimmed by 0 bases and J by 13 bases, leaving 20 bases between them. Germline V gives CDR1 SGHDT, CDR2 YYEEEE. CDR3 sequence reads: CASSLAGGFPLNPLHF. The CDR3 DNA sequence: TGTGCCAGCAGCTTGGCCGGCGGCTTCCCTCTGAATCCCCTCCACTTT.

V gene TRBV28 combines with J gene TRBJ2-2, with D hard to call. V was trimmed by 4 bases and J by 0 bases, leaving 3 bases between them. The CDR3 sequence is 13 residues long. Germline V gives CDR1 MDHEN, CDR2 SYDVKM. CDR3 in amino acids: CASSSPNTGELFF. The CDR3 bases are TGTGCCAGCAGTTCGCCGAACACCGGGGAGCTGTTTTTT.

The V and J genes are TRBV3-1 (or the pseudogene TRBV3-2) and TRBJ1-2; D not resolved. The CDR3 covers 15 residues. V was trimmed by 0 bases and J by 2 bases, leaving 10 bases between them. Germline CDR1 and CDR2: LGHDT and YNNKEL (reference sequence). In DNA, the CDR3 is TGTGCCAGCAGCCAAGAAGCGGCCGAAAACTATGGCTACACCTTC. It is translated as CASSQEAAENYGYTF.

V gene TRBV2 combines with J gene TRBJ2-2; D gene unclear. This CDR3 has 12 residues. Trimming removed 4 bases from V and 4 bases from J, with 4 bases in between. CDR1 and CDR2 (germline): SNHLY, FYNNEI. The DNA for the CDR3 is TGTGCCAGCAGTGGGCGCACCGGGGAGCTGTTTTTT. Its protein is CASSGRTGELFF.